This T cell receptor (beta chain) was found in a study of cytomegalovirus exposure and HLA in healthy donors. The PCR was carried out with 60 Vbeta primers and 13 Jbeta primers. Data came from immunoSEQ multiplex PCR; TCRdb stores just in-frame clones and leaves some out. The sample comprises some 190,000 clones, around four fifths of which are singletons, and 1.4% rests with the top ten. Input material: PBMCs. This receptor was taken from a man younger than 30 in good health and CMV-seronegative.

CDR3 bases: TGTGCCAGCAGTTACTCAGGGACTAAAATGGAGCAGTACTTC. Translated: CASSYSGTKMEQYF. The rearrangement joins TRBV6-5 to TRBJ2-7; 7 positions match TRBD2. The CDR3 loop spans 14 amino acids. Germline loops: CDR1 MNHEY, CDR2 SVGAGI. V shed 0 bases and J 7 bases; nucleotides not matched to a gene: 6.